The 14 T cell receptor beta chains listed next were all sequenced from one sample in a study of blood T cell repertoires in COVID-19. The method was immunoSEQ multiplex PCR; TCRdb's version includes in-frame clones alone and lacks a portion of them. The repertoire consists of over 250,000 clones, with around 92% occurring once and the leading ten covering under 2.5%. Sequenced: PBMCs or T cells enriched from blood (not recorded which). All receptors derive from a woman aged 55-70 years who had recovered from COVID-19.

The chain recombines TRBV19 with TRBJ2-7; 9 nucleotides line up with TRBD2. V was pared by 9 bases and J by 2 bases, with 5 bases of the junction left unmatched. Germline loops: CDR1 LNHDA, CDR2 SQIVND (reference sequence). The CDR3 length is 13 residues. The CDR3, as DNA: TGTGCCAGCTTTAGCGGGAGTACCTACGAGCAGTACTTC. This translates into CASFSGSTYEQYF.

The V and J genes are TRBV19 and TRBJ1-5, with TRBD1 as a possible D gene (6 bases). The CDR3 is 17 residues long. From germline, CDR1 is LNHDA and CDR2 SQIVND (reference sequence). The V end was cut by 5 bases, the J end by 3 bases, with 20 bases between. CDR3 amino acids: CASSPRDNSINNQPQHF. The CDR3 region has the DNA TGTGCCAGTAGTCCCCGGGACAATTCGATAAACAATCAGCCCCAGCATTTT.

The chain is built from TRBV21-1 and TRBJ2-2; the D segment call TRBD1 is taken from the table without a DNA check. TRBV21-1 is marked as a pseudogene. CDR3 size: 15 residues. CDR3 nucleotide sequence: TGTGCCAGCAGCCGTCAGGGGTGGGACACCGGGGAGCTGTTTTTT. It codes for CASSRQGWDTGELFF.

J is TRBJ2-7 and V is TRBV2; D may be TRBD1 (6 bases). This CDR3 has 16 amino acids. The ends were cut back, 6 bases at V and 6 bases at J, with 24 bases in the middle. The germline V gene encodes CDR1 SNHLY and CDR2 FYNNEI. Here the CDR3 reads CASRGDQGSPFFEQYF. The CDR3 DNA reads TGTGCCAGCAGGGGCGACCAGGGGTCCCCGTTTTTCGAGCAGTACTTC.

This chain links TRBV11-3 with TRBJ2-7; tentative D call: TRBD2 (5 bases). CDR1 and CDR2 from the germline V gene are SGHNT and YENEEA. The CDR3 is 15 residues long. V dropped 5 bases and J dropped 3 bases, with 17 bases sitting between them. Here the CDR3 reads CASSPNTRADYEQYF. The CDR3 DNA is TGTGCCAGCAGCCCTAATACGCGGGCTGACTACGAGCAGTACTTC.

This clone appeared a few times. The rearrangement joins TRBV6-5 to TRBJ2-1, with TRBD2 matching 10 bases. Germline loops: CDR1 MNHEY, CDR2 SVGAGI. V shed 6 bases, J shed 0 bases, and the junction held 2 bases outside the gene matches. The CDR3 length is 15 residues. CDR3 sequence: CASRQREGSYNEQFF. DNA of the CDR3: TGTGCCAGCAGGCAGCGGGAGGGCTCCTACAATGAGCAGTTCTTC.

The gene calls are TRBV3-1 (or the pseudogene TRBV3-2) and TRBJ2-7; 7 bases agree with TRBD1. J lost 2 bases, V lost 4 bases, and 8 bases had no gene match. The CDR3 length is 15 residues. Germline CDR1 and CDR2: LGHDT and YNNKEL (reference sequence). CDR3 coding DNA: TGTGCCAGCAGCCGAGGACAGGTCGGACCCTACGAGCAGTACTTC. Translation: CASSRGQVGPYEQYF.

V and J are TRBV3-1 (or the pseudogene TRBV3-2) and TRBJ1-2, with 11 bases lining up with TRBD1. The CDR3 contains 14 residues. CDR1 and CDR2 from the germline V gene are LGHDT and YNNKEL (reference sequence). Losses at the gene ends were 3 bases for V and 11 bases for J; bases not matched to a gene: 8. The CDR3 bases are TGTGCCAGCAGCCATCCGGGACAGGGGGAAGGATACACCTTC. It codes for CASSHPGQGEGYTF.

This chain uses TRBV28 with TRBJ2-5; 7 bases map to TRBD2. The CDR3 runs 15 residues. Trimming took 4 bases from V and 6 from J; bases not matched to a gene: 11. In germline, CDR1 is MDHEN, CDR2 SYDVKM. CDR3 amino acids: CASSWRSGLRKTQYF. CDR3 in DNA: TGTGCCAGCAGTTGGCGTAGCGGGTTGCGAAAGACCCAGTACTTC.

This rearrangement joins TRBV2 to TRBJ2-1; 7 positions agree with TRBD1. The germline gives CDR1 SNHLY, CDR2 FYNNEI. CDR3 length: 13 residues. J lost 7 bases, V lost 8 bases, and 8 bases had no gene match. The CDR3 DNA reads TGTGCCAGCGACGGGACAGCCACGAATGAGCAGTTCTTC. Translating gives CASDGTATNEQFF.

This chain uses TRBV2 with TRBJ2-3; TRBD2 aligns across 7 bases. Trimming removed 6 bases from V and 1 base from J; junction bases left unmatched: 13. Germline CDR1 and CDR2: SNHLY and FYNNEI. CDR3 length equals 17 residues. CDR3 sequence: CASSPYGAGDGTDTQYF. Written as DNA, the CDR3 is TGTGCCAGCAGCCCTTACGGGGCGGGGGACGGCACAGATACGCAGTATTTT.

The chain links TRBV19 to TRBJ2-7; possible D gene TRBD1, 6 bases. The CDR3 covers 14 residues. Germline CDR1 reads LNHDA; CDR2 reads SQIVND (reference sequence). V gave up 6 bases and J gave up 4 bases, with 16 bases separating them. The CDR3 DNA reads as TGTGCCAGTAGCAGTACAGGGAATCAGTACGAGCAGTACTTC. Amino acid sequence: CASSSTGNQYEQYF.

This clone was counted many times. Other DNA sequences within the sample encode an identical CDR3. V and J are TRBV5-1 and TRBJ2-1; D gene unclear. From germline, CDR1 is SGHRS and CDR2 YFSETQ. V lost 1 base, J lost 0 bases, and 8 bases lay in between. This CDR3 has 15 residues. CDR3 sequence: CASSLIPGSYNEQFF. The CDR3 DNA follows: TGCGCCAGCAGCTTGATCCCGGGCTCCTACAATGAGCAGTTCTTC.

This clone appeared once. This chain uses TRBV2 with TRBJ2-3, with D perhaps TRBD2 (6 bases). V lost 10 bases and J 3 bases, leaving 14 bases between the germline ends. The V gene's germline CDR1 is SNHLY and CDR2 FYNNEI. The CDR3 runs 13 residues. The CDR3 loop reads CANSRGGTDTQYF. The CDR3 region has the DNA TGTGCCAACTCTAGGGGAGGAACAGATACGCAGTATTTT.